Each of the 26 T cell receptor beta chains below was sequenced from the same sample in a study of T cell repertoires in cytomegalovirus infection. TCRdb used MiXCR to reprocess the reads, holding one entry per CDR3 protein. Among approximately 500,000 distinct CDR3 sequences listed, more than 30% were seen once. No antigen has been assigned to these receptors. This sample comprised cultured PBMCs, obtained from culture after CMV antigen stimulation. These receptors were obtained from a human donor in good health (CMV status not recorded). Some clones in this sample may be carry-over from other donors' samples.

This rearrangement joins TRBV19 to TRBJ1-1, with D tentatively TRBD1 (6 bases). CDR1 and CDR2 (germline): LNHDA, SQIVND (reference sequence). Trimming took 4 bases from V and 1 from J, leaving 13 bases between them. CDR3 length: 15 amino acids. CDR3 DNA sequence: TGTGCCAGTAGTACGCCGGGACAAGAGAACACTGAAGCTTTCTTT. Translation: CASSTPGQENTEAFF. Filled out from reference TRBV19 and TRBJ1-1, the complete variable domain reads DGGITQSPKYLFRKEGQNVTLSCEQNLNHDAMYWYRQDPGQGLRLIYYSQIVNDFQKGDIAEGYSVSREKKESFPLTVTSAQKNPTAFYLCASSTPGQENTEAFFGQGTRLTVV.

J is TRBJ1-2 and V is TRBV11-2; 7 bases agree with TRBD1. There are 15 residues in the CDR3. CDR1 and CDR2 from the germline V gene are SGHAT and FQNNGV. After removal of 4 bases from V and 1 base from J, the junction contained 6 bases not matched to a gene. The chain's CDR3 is CASSSLQGVNYGYTF. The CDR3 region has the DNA TGTGCCAGCAGCTCCCTGCAGGGGGTTAACTATGGCTACACCTTC. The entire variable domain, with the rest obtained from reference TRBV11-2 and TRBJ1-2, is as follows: EAGVAQSPRYKIIEKRQSVAFWCNPISGHATLYWYQQILGQGPKLLIQFQNNGVVDDSQLPKDRFSAERLKGVDSTLKIQPAKLEDSAVYLCASSSLQGVNYGYTFGSGTRLTVV.

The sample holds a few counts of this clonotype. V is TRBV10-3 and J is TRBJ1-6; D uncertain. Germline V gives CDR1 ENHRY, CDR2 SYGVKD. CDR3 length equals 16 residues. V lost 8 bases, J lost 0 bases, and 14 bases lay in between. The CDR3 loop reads CAISTTASSYNSPLHF. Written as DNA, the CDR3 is TGTGCCATCTCCACCACCGCTTCCTCCTATAATTCACCCCTCCACTTT.

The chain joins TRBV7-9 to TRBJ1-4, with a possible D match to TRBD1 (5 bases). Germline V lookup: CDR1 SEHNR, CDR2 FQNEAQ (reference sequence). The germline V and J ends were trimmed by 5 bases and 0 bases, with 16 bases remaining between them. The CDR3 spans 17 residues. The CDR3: CASSLPRGEATNEKLFF. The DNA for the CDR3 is TGTGCCAGCAGCCTCCCTCGGGGGGAAGCAACTAATGAAAAACTGTTTTTT.

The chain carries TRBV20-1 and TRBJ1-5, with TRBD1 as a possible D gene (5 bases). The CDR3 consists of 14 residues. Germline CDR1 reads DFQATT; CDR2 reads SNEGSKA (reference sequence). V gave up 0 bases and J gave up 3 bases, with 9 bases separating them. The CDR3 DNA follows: TGCAGTGCTAGAGAAGGGGCCCACAATCAGCCCCAGCATTTT. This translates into CSAREGAHNQPQHF.

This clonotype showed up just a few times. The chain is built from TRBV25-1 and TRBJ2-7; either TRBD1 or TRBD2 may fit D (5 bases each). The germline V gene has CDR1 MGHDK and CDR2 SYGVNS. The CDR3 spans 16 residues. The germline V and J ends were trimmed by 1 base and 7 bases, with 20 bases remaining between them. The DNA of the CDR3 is TGTGCCAGCAGTGAATCCCCCGGGGCAGGGACGGGGGAGCAGTACTTC. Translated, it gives CASSESPGAGTGEQYF.

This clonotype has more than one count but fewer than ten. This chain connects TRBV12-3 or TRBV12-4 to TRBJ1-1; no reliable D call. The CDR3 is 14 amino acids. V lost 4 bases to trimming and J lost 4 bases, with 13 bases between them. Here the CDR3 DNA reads TGTGCCAGCAGTTCGGGGTCTTCATCCACTGAAGCTTTCTTT. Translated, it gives CASSSGSSSTEAFF.

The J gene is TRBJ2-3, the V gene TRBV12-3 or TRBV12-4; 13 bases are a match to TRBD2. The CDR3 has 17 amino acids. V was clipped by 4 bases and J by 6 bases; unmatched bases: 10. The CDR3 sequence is CASSSTGLAGERDTQYF. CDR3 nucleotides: TGTGCCAGCAGTTCTACCGGACTAGCGGGGGAGAGGGATACGCAGTATTTT.

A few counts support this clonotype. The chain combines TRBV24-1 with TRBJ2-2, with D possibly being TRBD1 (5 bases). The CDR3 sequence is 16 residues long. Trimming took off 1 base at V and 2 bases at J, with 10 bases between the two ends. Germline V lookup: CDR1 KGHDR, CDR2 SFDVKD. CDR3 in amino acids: CATSDFQGGNTGELFF. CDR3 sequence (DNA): TGTGCCACCAGTGATTTTCAGGGCGGAAACACCGGGGAGCTGTTTTTT.

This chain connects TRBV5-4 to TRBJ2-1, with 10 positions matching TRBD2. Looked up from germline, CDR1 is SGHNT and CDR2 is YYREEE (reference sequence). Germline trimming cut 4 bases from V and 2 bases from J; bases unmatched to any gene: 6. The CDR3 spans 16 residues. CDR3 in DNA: TGTGCCAGCAGCGGGGGGACTAGCGAGACCTACAATGAGCAGTTCTTC. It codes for CASSGGTSETYNEQFF. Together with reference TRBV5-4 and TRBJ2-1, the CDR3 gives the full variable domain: ETGVTQSPTHLIKTRGQQVTLRCSSQSGHNTVSWYQQALGQGPQFIFQYYREEENGRGNFPPRFSGLQFPNYSSELNVNALELDDSALYLCASSGGTSETYNEQFFGPGTRLTVL.

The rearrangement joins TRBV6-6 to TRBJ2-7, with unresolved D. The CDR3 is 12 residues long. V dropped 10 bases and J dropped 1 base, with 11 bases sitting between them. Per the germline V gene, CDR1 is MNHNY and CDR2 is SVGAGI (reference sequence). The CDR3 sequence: CATLGRSYEQYV. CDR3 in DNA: TGTGCCACCCTCGGACGGTCCTACGAGCAGTACGTC.

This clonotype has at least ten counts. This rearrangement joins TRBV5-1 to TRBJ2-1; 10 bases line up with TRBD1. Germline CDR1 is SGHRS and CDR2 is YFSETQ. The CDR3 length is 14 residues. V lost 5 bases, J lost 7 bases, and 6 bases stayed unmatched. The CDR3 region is CASRTGQGTNEQFF. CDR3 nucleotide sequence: TGCGCCAGCAGAACGGGACAGGGGACGAATGAGCAGTTCTTC.

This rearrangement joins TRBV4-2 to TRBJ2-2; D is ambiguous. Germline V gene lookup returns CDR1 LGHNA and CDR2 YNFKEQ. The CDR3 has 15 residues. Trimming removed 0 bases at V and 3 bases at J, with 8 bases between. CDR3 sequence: CASSQEVADTGELFF. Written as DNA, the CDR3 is TGTGCCAGCAGCCAAGAAGTGGCGGACACCGGGGAGCTGTTTTTT.

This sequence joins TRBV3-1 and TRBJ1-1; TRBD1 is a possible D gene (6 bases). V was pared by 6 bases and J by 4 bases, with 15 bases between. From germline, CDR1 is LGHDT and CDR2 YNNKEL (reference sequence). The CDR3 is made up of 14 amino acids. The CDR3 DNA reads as TGTGCCAGCAGAGTTTCAGGGGAGGTCACTGAAGCTTTCTTT. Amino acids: CASRVSGEVTEAFF. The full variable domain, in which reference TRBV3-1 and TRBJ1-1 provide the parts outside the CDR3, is DTAVSQTPKYLVTQMGNDKSIKCEQNLGHDTMYWYKQDSKKFLKIMFSYNNKELIINETVPNRFSPKSPDKAHLNLHINSLELGDSAVYFCASRVSGEVTEAFFGQGTRLTVV.

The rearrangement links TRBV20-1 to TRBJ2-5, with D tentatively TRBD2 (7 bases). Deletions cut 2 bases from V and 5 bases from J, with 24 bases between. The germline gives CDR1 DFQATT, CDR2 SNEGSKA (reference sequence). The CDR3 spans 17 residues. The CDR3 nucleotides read TGCAGTGCTAGACCAGGACAGATCCGGGAGGCCAGGGAGACCCAGTACTTC. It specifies CSARPGQIREARETQYF.

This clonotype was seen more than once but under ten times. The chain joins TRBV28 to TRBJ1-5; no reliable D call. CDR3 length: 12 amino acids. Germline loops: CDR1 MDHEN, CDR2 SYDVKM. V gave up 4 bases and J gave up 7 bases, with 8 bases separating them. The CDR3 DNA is TGTGCCAGCAGTTACCGCTGGCAGCCCCAGCATTTT. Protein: CASSYRWQPQHF.

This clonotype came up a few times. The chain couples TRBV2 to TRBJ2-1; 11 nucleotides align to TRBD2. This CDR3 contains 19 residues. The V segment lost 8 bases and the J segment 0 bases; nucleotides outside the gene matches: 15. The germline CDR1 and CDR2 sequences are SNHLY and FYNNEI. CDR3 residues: CASGFALTSGKFSYNEQFF. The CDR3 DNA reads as TGTGCCAGCGGATTTGCCCTGACTAGCGGGAAATTCTCCTACAATGAGCAGTTCTTC. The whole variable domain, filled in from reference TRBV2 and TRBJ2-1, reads EPEVTQTPSHQVTQMGQEVILRCVPISNHLYFYWYRQILGQKVEFLVSFYNNEISEKSEIFDDQFSVERPDGSNFTLKIRSTKLEDSAMYFCASGFALTSGKFSYNEQFFGPGTRLTVL.

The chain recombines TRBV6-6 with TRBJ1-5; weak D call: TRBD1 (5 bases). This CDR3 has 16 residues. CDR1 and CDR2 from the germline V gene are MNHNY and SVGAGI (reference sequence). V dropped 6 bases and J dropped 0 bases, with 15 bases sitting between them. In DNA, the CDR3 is TGTGCCAGCAGCCCCGGGACGGGGTATAGCAATCAGCCCCAGCATTTT. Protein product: CASSPGTGYSNQPQHF.

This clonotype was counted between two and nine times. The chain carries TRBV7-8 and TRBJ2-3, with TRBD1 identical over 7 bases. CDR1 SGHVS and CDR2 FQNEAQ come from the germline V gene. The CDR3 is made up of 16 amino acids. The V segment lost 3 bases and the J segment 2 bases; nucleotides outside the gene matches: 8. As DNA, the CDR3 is TGTGCCAGCAGCTTGAAGGGGGCTGGTTCCACAGATACGCAGTATTTT. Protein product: CASSLKGAGSTDTQYF.

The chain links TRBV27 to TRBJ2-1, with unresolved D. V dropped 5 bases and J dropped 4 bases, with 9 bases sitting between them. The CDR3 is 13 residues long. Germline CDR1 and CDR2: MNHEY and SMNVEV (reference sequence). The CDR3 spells CASSPLEYNEQFF. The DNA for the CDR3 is TGTGCCAGCAGTCCGTTAGAGTACAATGAGCAGTTCTTC.

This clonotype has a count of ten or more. The CDR3: CASSTGTIAYEQYF. CDR3 bases: TGTGCCAGCAGCACCGGGACTATCGCCTACGAGCAGTACTTC. The genes are TRBV7-8 and TRBJ2-7; TRBD2 agrees at 7 bases. CDR1 is SGHVS and CDR2 is FQNEAQ in the germline V gene. The CDR3 is made up of 14 amino acids. V was pared by 5 bases and J by 2 bases, with 6 bases of the junction left unmatched.

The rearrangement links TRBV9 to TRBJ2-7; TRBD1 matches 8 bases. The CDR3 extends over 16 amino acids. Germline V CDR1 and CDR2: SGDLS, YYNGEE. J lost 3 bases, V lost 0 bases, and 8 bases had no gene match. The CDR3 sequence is CASSVGGQEPLYEQYF. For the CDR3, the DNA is TGTGCCAGCAGCGTAGGGGGACAGGAACCCCTCTACGAGCAGTACTTC.

The CDR3 bases are TGTGCCAGTTCCCTCGGTTGGGACATTCAGTACTTC. Its translation: CASSLGWDIQYF. The J gene is TRBJ2-4, the V gene TRBV19; D is unresolved. Trimming removed 8 bases from V and 8 bases from J, with 13 bases in between. Germline CDR1 is LNHDA and CDR2 is SQIVND (reference sequence). There are 12 residues in the CDR3.

CDR3 coding DNA: TGTGCCAGTAGTATATTGTGTACGGGGACTAGCTTGTGCGAGCAGTACTTC. Translated, it gives CASSILCTGTSLCEQYF. J is TRBJ2-7 and V is TRBV19, with 9 bases fitting TRBD2. CDR1 LNHDA and CDR2 SQIVND come from the germline V gene (reference sequence). V trimming: 2 bases; J trimming: 6 bases; junction bases outside the gene matches: 14. The CDR3 extends over 17 amino acids.

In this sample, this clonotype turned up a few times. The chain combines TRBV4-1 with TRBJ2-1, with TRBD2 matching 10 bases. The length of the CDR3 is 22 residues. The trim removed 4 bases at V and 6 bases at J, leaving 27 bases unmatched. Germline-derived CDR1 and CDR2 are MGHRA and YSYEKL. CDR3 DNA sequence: TGCGCCAGCAGCCCCTTCCTCACCGGACTAGCGGCTGTCAGGGACCGCACCAATGAGCAGTTCTTC. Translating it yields CASSPFLTGLAAVRDRTNEQFF.

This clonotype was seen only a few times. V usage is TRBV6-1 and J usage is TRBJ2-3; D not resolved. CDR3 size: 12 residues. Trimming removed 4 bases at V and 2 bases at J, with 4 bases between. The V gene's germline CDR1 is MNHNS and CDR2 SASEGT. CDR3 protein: CASSAPTDTQYF. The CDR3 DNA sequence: TGTGCCAGCAGTGCCCCCACAGATACGCAGTATTTT.